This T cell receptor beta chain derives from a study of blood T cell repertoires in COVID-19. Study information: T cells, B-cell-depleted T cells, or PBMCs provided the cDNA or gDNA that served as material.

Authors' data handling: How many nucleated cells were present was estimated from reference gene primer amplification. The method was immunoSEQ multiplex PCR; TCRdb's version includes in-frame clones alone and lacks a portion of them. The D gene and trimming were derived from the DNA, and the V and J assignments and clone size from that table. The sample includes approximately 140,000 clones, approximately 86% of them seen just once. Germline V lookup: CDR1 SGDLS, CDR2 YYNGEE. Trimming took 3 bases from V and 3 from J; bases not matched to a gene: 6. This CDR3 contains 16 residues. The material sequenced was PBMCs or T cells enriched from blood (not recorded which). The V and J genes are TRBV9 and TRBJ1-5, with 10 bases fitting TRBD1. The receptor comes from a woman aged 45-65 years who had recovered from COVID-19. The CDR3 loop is CASSAGTGEFNQPQHF. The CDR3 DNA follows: TGTGCCAGCAGCGCTGGGACAGGGGAGTTCAATCAGCCCCAGCATTTT.